The rows below give T cell receptor beta chains drawn from one sample of a study of T cells in Graves' hyperthyroidism and ophthalmopathy. TCRdb re-analysed the multiplex PCR reads in MiXCR, keeping a single row per CDR3 protein. The sample carries about 520,000 distinct CDR3 sequences, approximately 25% recorded once. What was sequenced was blood. The receptors originated from a woman in her twenties or thirties with Graves' ophthalmopathy. Both conserved end residues are part of each CDR3. D genes are given only for firm matches. Part of the rows lack a size; the others show once, few, many or a class for expanded clones.

abundance,v_gene,d_gene,j_gene,CDR3aa,CDR3nt
many,TRBV27,NA,TRBJ2-5,CASSFSRGGETQYF,TGTGCCAGCAGTTTCTCCCGAGGCGGAGAGACCCAGTACTTC
many,TRBV7-3,TRBD1,TRBJ2-2,CASEDRRRGELFF,TGTGCCAGCGAGGACAGGCGCCGCGGGGAGCTGTTTTTT
NA,TRBV7-2,TRBD1,TRBJ1-5,CASRIQGAVGNQPKHF,TGTGCCAGTAGGATACAGGGGGCGGTGGGCAATCAGCCCAAGCATTTT
many,TRBV3-1,TRBD1,TRBJ2-4,CASSQDGTGSELLAKNIQYF,TGTGCCAGCAGCCAAGACGGGACAGGGTCCGAATTGCTAGCCAAAAACATTCAGTACTTC
many,TRBV2,NA,TRBJ2-2,CASSQGNTGELFF,TGTGCCAGCAGTCAGGGGAACACCGGGGAGCTGTTTTTT
many,TRBV5-1,NA,TRBJ1-3,CASSLYVGAGNTIYF,TGCGCCAGCAGCTTGTATGTGGGAGCAGGAAACACCATATATTTT
many,TRBV4-3,TRBD1,TRBJ1-5,CASSQDRTGGRQPQHF,TGCGCCAGCAGCCAAGACCGGACAGGGGGCCGGCAGCCCCAGCATTTT
few,TRBV10-3,NA,TRBJ2-7,CAISSDSAYEQYF,TGTGCCATCAGCTCCGACTCAGCCTACGAGCAGTACTTC
NA,TRBV11-2,NA,TRBJ1-1,CASRPPGLTEGTEAFF,TGTGCCAGCAGACCCCCGGGACTCACAGAGGGGACTGAAGCTTTCTTT
many,TRBV15,NA,TRBJ2-5,CATRLTGQETQYF,TGTGCCACCCGACTGACAGGCCAGGAGACCCAGTACTTC
NA,TRBV2,TRBD1,TRBJ2-7,CASRDYLTGSSYEQYF,TGTGCCAGCAGAGATTACTTGACAGGGTCAAGCTACGAGCAGTACTTC
few,TRBV6-1,TRBD2,TRBJ2-5,CASRTPAGGPETQYF,TGTGCCAGCAGGACCCCTGCGGGGGGGCCAGAGACCCAGTACTTC
NA,TRBV2,NA,TRBJ1-1,CASKNDRRNTKAFF,TGTGCCAGCAAAAACGATCGACGGAACACTAAAGCTTTCTTT
few,TRBV28,NA,TRBJ2-6,CASSLPRRLSRANVLTF,TGTGCCAGCAGTTTACCTAGACGGCTCTCCCGGGCCAACGTCCTGACTTTC
many,TRBV6-5,NA,TRBJ1-3,CASSYTGRAGNTIYF,TGTGCCAGCAGCTATACAGGGAGGGCTGGAAACACCATATATTTT
many,TRBV6-5,NA,TRBJ1-5,CASSYETEDQPQHF,TGTGCCAGCAGTTACGAGACGGAGGATCAGCCCCAGCATTTT
NA,TRBV6-1,NA,TRBJ1-1,CASSLSNSQEAFF,TGTGCCAGCAGTCTCTCAAATTCGCAAGAAGCTTTCTTT
many,TRBV2,TRBD1,TRBJ1-2,CASSEAGAGGAGSYGYTF,TGTGCCAGCAGTGAAGCGGGGGCAGGGGGCGCAGGTAGCTATGGCTACACCTTC
NA,TRBV19,NA,TRBJ1-1,CASSMAGGWTEAFF,TGTGCCAGTAGTATGGCCGGGGGTTGGACTGAAGCTTTCTTT
many,TRBV5-1,NA,TRBJ1-5,CASSPTGIGNQPQHF,TGCGCCAGCAGCCCTACAGGGATCGGCAATCAGCCCCAGCATTTT
NA,TRBV6-1,NA,TRBJ1-2,CANSLPNGYTF,TGTGCCAACAGTCTGCCTAATGGCTACACCTTC
NA,TRBV2,TRBD1,TRBJ1-6,CASSGGQGSYNSPLHF,TGTGCCAGCAGTGGGGGACAGGGATCCTATAATTCACCCCTCCACTTT
few,TRBV6-1,NA,TRBJ2-7,CASRTTGRASYEQYF,TGTGCCAGCAGAACTACAGGGCGGGCATCCTACGAGCAGTACTTC
NA,TRBV7-2,TRBD1,TRBJ2-7,CASTTGTAIYEQYF,TGTGCCAGCACGACCGGGACAGCGATCTACGAGCAGTACTTC
once,TRBV10-3,NA,TRBJ1-1,CAIGPNTEAFF,TGTGCCATCGGGCCGAACACTGAAGCTTTCTTT
many,TRBV6-5,NA,TRBJ2-6,CASSWTRTSGANVLTF,TGTGCCAGCAGTTGGACCAGGACCTCTGGGGCCAACGTCCTGACTTTC
few,TRBV7-9,NA,TRBJ1-1,CASSLEVLGVTEAFF,TGTGCCAGCAGCTTAGAAGTTCTGGGGGTCACTGAAGCTTTCTTT
many,TRBV3-1,NA,TRBJ2-4,CASSLSEGVNIQYF,TGTGCCAGCAGCCTGTCGGAGGGGGTTAACATTCAGTACTTC
NA,TRBV11-2,TRBD1,TRBJ1-5,CASSPAGGGASQPQHF,TGTGCCAGCAGCCCCGCGGGAGGGGGCGCCAGTCAGCCCCAGCATTTT
NA,TRBV7-9,NA,TRBJ2-5,CASSRDIGTQYF,TGTGCCAGCAGTCGGGACATCGGGACCCAGTACTTC
NA,TRBV28,NA,TRBJ2-5,CASSLRGPETQYF,TGTGCCAGCAGTTTAAGGGGCCCAGAGACCCAGTACTTC
few,TRBV6-1,NA,TRBJ1-2,CASSDYDRPTNYGYTF,TGTGCCAGCAGTGATTATGACAGGCCGACTAACTATGGCTACACCTTC
many,TRBV18,NA,TRBJ2-7,CASSPPGVGEGEQYF,TGTGCCAGCTCACCACCGGGAGTAGGGGAAGGGGAGCAGTACTTC
many,TRBV28,NA,TRBJ2-7,CASSFRTAYEQYF,TGTGCCAGCAGTTTCCGGACAGCCTACGAGCAGTACTTC
many,TRBV28,NA,TRBJ1-5,CASSLKGLGNQPQHF,TGTGCCAGCAGTTTAAAGGGTTTGGGAAATCAGCCCCAGCATTTT
many,TRBV6-1,NA,TRBJ1-2,CASRGDGRNYGYTF,TGTGCCAGCAGAGGGGACGGGCGAAACTATGGCTACACCTTC
many,TRBV2,TRBD1,TRBJ2-7,CASNEQGGPYEQYF,TGTGCCAGCAATGAACAGGGGGGACCCTACGAGCAGTACTTC
many,TRBV7-9,TRBD1,TRBJ1-2,CASSSDRDPYGYTF,TGTGCCAGCAGCTCCGACAGGGATCCCTATGGCTACACCTTC
NA,TRBV6-2/TRBV6-3,TRBD1,TRBJ1-1,CASSYRTGGLDTEAFF,TGTGCCAGCAGTTACCGGACAGGGGGCTTGGACACTGAAGCTTTCTTT
many,TRBV10-3,TRBD2,TRBJ2-7,CAISEGGGQHYEQYF,TGTGCCATCAGTGAGGGGGGAGGGCAGCACTACGAGCAGTACTTC
many,TRBV11-2,NA,TRBJ1-3,CASSLYVTSGNTIYF,TGTGCCAGCAGCTTATATGTAACTTCTGGAAACACCATATATTTT
many,TRBV29-1,NA,TRBJ2-5,CSVAGWESQETQYF,TGCAGCGTTGCAGGGTGGGAATCACAAGAGACCCAGTACTTC
many,TRBV10-3,TRBD1,TRBJ2-7,CAIRTPGTGFEQYF,TGTGCCATCAGAACCCCCGGGACAGGGTTCGAGCAGTACTTC
few,TRBV20-1,NA,TRBJ1-1,CSARGMRGLNTEAFF,TGCAGTGCTAGGGGAATGCGGGGCTTGAACACTGAAGCTTTCTTT
many,TRBV6-1,TRBD1,TRBJ1-1,CASRAQGDTEAFF,TGTGCCAGCAGAGCCCAGGGGGACACTGAAGCTTTCTTT
few,TRBV11-1,NA,TRBJ2-7,CASSSRTPPYEQYF,TGTGCCAGCAGCTCTAGGACTCCCCCCTACGAGCAGTACTTC
many,TRBV6-1,NA,TRBJ1-5,CASRFTAVFNQPQHF,TGTGCCAGCAGATTCACGGCAGTTTTCAATCAGCCCCAGCATTTT
NA,TRBV27,TRBD1,TRBJ1-5,CASGRDRGNNQHF,TGTGCCAGCGGCCGGGACAGGGGCAATAACCAGCATTTT
NA,TRBV9,NA,TRBJ2-7,CASSYQASFRAGEQYF,TGTGCCAGCAGCTACCAGGCATCCTTCAGAGCGGGCGAGCAGTACTTC
few,TRBV25-1,TRBD1,TRBJ1-1,CASSTLGTRTGVNTEAFF,TGTGCCAGCAGTACCCTGGGTACGAGGACAGGGGTGAACACTGAAGCTTTCTTT
many,TRBV7-8,TRBD2,TRBJ2-5,CASSLGRGGGETQYF,TGTGCCAGCAGCTTAGGCCGCGGGGGGGGAGAGACCCAGTACTTC
few,TRBV11-2,TRBD1,TRBJ1-2,CASSLVRTGGPGYTF,TGTGCCAGCAGCTTAGTCCGGACAGGGGGCCCTGGCTACACCTTC
many,TRBV16,NA,TRBJ2-7,CASSHRGSEQYF,TGTGCCAGCAGCCACAGGGGAAGCGAGCAGTACTTC
many,TRBV27,TRBD1,TRBJ1-2,CASSGTGVFYGYTF,TGTGCCAGCAGCGGGACAGGGGTGTTCTATGGCTACACCTTC
many,TRBV10-3,NA,TRBJ2-5,CTISESRAGFKVETQYF,TGTACCATCAGTGAGTCGCGAGCGGGCTTTAAGGTGGAGACCCAGTACTTC
many,TRBV4-3,NA,TRBJ1-2,CASSQDWGSYGYTF,TGCGCCAGCAGCCAAGATTGGGGGAGCTATGGCTACACCTTC